This T cell receptor (beta chain) is from a study of cytomegalovirus exposure and HLA in healthy donors. 60 Vbeta and 13 Jbeta primers were used in PCR. The assay was immunoSEQ multiplex PCR, and TCRdb's table has in-frame clones only and misses some. The sample has approximately 280,000 clones, approximately 90% seen once. Trimming cost V 1 base and J 5 bases; bases outside gene matches: 7. This CDR3 spans 16 amino acids. Germline loops: CDR1 MNHNS, CDR2 SASEGT. This clone is a singleton in its sample. Its target is not known. Notes on the study in general: Within an earlier analysis, most TCR beta V segments proved productive either about 90% or about 30% of the time. Later analysis suggested links between common viral pathogens and several top significant clusters. A later analysis reportedly identified an Asian-associated ancestry cluster as carrying fewer N-insertions than the approximately 670-donor mean. While the bulk of TCR sequences proved rare, some public TCRs turned up in many donors.

Material: PBMCs. The chain employs TRBV6-1 and TRBJ1-4, with 7 bases identical to TRBD1. The sequence derives from a man aged 40-49 years in good health and CMV-seropositive. CDR3 sequence reads: CASSEDQGTVNEKLFF. CDR3 DNA sequence: TGTGCCAGCAGTGAAGACCAAGGGACAGTCAATGAAAAACTGTTTTTT.